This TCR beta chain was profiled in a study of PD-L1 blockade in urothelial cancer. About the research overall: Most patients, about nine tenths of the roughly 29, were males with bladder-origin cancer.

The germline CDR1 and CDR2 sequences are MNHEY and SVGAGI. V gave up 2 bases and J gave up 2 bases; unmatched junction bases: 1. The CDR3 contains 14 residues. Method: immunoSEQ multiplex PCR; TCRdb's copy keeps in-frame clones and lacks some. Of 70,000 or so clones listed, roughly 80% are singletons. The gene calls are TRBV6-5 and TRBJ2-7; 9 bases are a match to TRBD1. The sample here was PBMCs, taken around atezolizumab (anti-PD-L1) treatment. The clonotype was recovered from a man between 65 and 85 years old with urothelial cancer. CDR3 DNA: TGTGCCAGCAGTTACGGGACAGGGACCTACGAGCAGTACTTC. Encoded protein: CASSYGTGTYEQYF.